This T cell receptor beta chain was recovered during a study of blood T cell repertoires in COVID-19. Across the study: The samples span acute and convalescent COVID-19 from the United States, Italy and Spain. PBMCs, B-cell-depleted T cells, or T cells provided the cDNA or gDNA that made up the material.

In the authors' methods: Using reference gene primer amplification, nucleated cell counts were estimated. The table came from immunoSEQ multiplex PCR; TCRdb's copy has only in-frame clones and leaves some out. V, J and clone size were drawn from that table, and D and trimming were deduced from the DNA. The table records 250,000 to 300,000 clones, about nine tenths of them present only once. This TCR was sampled from a woman between 50 and 59 years old who had recovered from COVID-19. Sequencing input: peripheral blood.

The CDR3: CASSVQIGTSGNTIYF. In nucleotides, the CDR3 is TGTGCCAGCAGCGTACAGATTGGGACATCTGGAAACACCATATATTTT. The rearrangement links TRBV9 to TRBJ1-3; D perhaps matches TRBD1 (6 bases). Trimming took 1 base from V and 1 from J, leaving 12 bases between them. Germline values: CDR1 SGDLS, CDR2 YYNGEE. CDR3 length: 16 amino acids.